This TCR beta chain emerged from a study of blood T cell repertoires in COVID-19. For the study at large: The samples span acute and convalescent COVID-19 from the United States, Italy and Spain.

TCRdb keeps only in-frame clones here, not all; method: immunoSEQ multiplex PCR. Here the sample spans around 180,000 clones, approximately 85% being singletons. The J segment lost 4 bases and the V segment lost 0 bases, leaving 7 bases of the junction unmatched. Germline CDR1 SGHRS, CDR2 YFSETQ. The CDR3 loop spans 16 amino acids. The chain couples TRBV5-1 to TRBJ1-3; 7 bases align to TRBD1. The clonotype originates from a woman of 80 years or more with acute or convalescent COVID-19. What was sequenced was peripheral blood. The CDR3 DNA sequence: TGCGCCAGCAGCTTGGAGGGACAGCGAACAGGAAACACCATATATTTT. Its translation is CASSLEGQRTGNTIYF.